This T cell receptor (beta chain) was captured by sequencing in a study of blood T cell repertoires in COVID-19. Study in general: Italy, Spain and the United States were the sources of the convalescent and acute COVID-19 samples. T cells, B-cell-depleted T cells, or PBMCs supplied cDNA or gDNA.

Trimming cost V 0 bases and J 5 bases, with 14 bases left between them. From germline, CDR1 is LGHNA and CDR2 YNFKEQ. This CDR3 has 16 amino acids. In its sample, this clone was seen a few times. Authors' processing steps: Cell counts per sample came from amplifying reference gene primers. Data came from immunoSEQ multiplex PCR; TCRdb stores just in-frame clones and leaves some out. For V, J and clone size, that table is used; D and trimming come from the DNA. The data contain 90,000 to 150,000 clones, about 89% of them seen just once; the ten biggest clones take up approximately 20%. Sequenced input: peripheral blood. This receptor was obtained from a human donor with acute or convalescent COVID-19. The donor label of this sample is uncertain. The J gene is TRBJ2-1, the V gene TRBV4-2, with D perhaps TRBD1 (7 bases). DNA for the CDR3: TGTGCCAGCAGCCAAGAGTCCAGGGGGAGGAACAATGAGCAGTTCTTC. Residues: CASSQESRGRNNEQFF.